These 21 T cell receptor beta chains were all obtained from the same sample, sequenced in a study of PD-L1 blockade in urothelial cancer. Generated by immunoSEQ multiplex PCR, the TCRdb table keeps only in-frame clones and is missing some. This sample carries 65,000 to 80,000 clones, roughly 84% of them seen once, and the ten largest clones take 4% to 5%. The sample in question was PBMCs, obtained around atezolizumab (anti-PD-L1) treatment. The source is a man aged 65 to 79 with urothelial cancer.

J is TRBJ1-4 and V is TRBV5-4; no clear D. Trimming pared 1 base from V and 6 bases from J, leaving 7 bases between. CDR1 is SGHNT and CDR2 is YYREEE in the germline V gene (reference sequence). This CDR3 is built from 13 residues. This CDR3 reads CASSLQTDEKLFF. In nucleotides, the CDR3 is TGTGCCAGCAGCTTGCAAACAGATGAAAAACTGTTTTTT.

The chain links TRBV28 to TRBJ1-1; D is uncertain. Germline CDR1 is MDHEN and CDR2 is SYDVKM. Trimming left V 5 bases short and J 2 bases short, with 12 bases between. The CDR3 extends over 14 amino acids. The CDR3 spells CASSPTASNTEAFF. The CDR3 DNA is TGTGCCAGCAGTCCAACAGCTTCCAACACTGAAGCTTTCTTT.

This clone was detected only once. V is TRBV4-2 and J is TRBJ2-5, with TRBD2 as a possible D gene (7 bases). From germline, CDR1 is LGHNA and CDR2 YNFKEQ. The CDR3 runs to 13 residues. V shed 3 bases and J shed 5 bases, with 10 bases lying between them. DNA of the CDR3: TGTGCCAGCAGCCAGGGGGGGCGGGAGACCCAGTACTTC. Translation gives CASSQGGRETQYF.

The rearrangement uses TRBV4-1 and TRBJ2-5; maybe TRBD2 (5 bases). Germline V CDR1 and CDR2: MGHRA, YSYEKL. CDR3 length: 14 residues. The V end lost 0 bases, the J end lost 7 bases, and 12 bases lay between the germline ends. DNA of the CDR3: TGCGCCAGCAGCCAAGACGAGGGATGGGGGACCCAGTACTTC. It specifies CASSQDEGWGTQYF.

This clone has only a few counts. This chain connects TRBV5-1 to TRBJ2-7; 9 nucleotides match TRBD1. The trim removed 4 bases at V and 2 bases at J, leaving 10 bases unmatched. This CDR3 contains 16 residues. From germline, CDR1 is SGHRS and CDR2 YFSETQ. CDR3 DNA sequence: TGCGCCAGCAGCCCGCGGCTGGACAGGGGACCCTACGAGCAGTACTTC. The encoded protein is CASSPRLDRGPYEQYF.

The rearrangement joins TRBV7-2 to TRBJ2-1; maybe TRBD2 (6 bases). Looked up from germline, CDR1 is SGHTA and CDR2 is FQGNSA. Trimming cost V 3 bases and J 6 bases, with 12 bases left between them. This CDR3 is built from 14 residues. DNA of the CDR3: TGTGCCAGCAGCTTTTCCGGGACTCGCAATGAGCAGTTCTTC. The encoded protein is CASSFSGTRNEQFF. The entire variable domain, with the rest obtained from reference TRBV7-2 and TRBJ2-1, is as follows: GAGVSQSPSNKVTEKGKDVELRCDPISGHTALYWYRQSLGQGLEFLIYFQGNSAPDKSGLPSDRFSAERTGGSVSTLTIQRTQQEDSAVYLCASSFSGTRNEQFFGPGTRLTVL.

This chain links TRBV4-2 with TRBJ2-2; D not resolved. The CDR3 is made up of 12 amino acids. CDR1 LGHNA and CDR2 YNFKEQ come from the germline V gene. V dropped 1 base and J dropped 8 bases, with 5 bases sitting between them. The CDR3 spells CASSQATGELFF. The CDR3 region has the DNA TGTGCCAGCAGCCAAGCGACAGGGGAGCTGTTTTTT.

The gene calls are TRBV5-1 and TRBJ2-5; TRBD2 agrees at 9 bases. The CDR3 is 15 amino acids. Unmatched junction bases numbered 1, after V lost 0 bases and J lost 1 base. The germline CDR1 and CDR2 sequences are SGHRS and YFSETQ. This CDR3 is CASSLEAGGQETQYF. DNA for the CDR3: TGCGCCAGCAGCTTGGAAGCGGGGGGCCAAGAGACCCAGTACTTC.

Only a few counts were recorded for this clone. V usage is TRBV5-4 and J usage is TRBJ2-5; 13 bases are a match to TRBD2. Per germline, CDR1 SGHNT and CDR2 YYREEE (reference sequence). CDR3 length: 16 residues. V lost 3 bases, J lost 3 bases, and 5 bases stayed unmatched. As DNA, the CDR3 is TGTGCCAGCAGCTCTGGGACTAGCGGGGCCGAAGAGACCCAGTACTTC. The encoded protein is CASSSGTSGAEETQYF.

As DNA, the CDR3 is TGTGCCAGCAGCTTCAGGACAGGGGTCCAAGAGACCCAGTACTTC. It translates to CASSFRTGVQETQYF. The genes are TRBV13 and TRBJ2-5, with 9 bases that match TRBD1. V lost 3 bases, J lost 1 base, and 3 bases stayed unmatched. Per germline, CDR1 PRHDT and CDR2 FYEKMQ (reference sequence). This CDR3 is built from 15 residues.

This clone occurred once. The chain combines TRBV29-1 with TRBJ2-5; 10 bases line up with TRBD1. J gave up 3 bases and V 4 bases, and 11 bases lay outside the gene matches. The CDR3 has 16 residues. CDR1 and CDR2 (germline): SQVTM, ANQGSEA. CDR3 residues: CSVAWGQGWLEETQYF. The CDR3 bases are TGCAGCGTTGCCTGGGGACAGGGGTGGTTGGAAGAGACCCAGTACTTC.

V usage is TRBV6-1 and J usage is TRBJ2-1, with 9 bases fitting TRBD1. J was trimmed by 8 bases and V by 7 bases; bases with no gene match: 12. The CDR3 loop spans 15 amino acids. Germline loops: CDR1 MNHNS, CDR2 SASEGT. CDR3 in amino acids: CASTAGQGVGDEQFF. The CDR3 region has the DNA TGTGCCAGCACGGCGGGACAGGGAGTTGGGGATGAGCAGTTCTTC.

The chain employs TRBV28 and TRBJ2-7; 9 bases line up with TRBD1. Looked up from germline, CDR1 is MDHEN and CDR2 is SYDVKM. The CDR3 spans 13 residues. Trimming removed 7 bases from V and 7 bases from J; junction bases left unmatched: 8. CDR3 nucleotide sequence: TGTGCCAGCACCTCGGGACAGGGAGGGGAGCAGTACTTC. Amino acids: CASTSGQGGEQYF.

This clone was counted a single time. CDR3 nucleotides: TGTGCCAGTAAACCCTCCAGCGGGGGGGCCCAGTACTTC. This translates into CASKPSSGGAQYF. The chain combines TRBV19 with TRBJ2-5; 10 bases line up with TRBD2. The CDR3 has 13 residues. The trim removed 7 bases at V and 9 bases at J, leaving 8 bases unmatched. Germline CDR1 and CDR2: LNHDA and SQIVND (reference sequence).

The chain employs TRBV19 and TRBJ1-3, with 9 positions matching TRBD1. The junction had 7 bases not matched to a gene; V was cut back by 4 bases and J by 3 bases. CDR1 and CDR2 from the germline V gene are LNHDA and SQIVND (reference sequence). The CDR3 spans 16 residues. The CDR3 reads CASSNPGQGFGNTIYF. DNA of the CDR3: TGTGCCAGTAGTAATCCTGGACAGGGGTTTGGAAACACCATATATTTT. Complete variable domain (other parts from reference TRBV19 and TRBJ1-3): DGGITQSPKYLFRKEGQNVTLSCEQNLNHDAMYWYRQDPGQGLRLIYYSQIVNDFQKGDIAEGYSVSREKKESFPLTVTSAQKNPTAFYLCASSNPGQGFGNTIYFGEGSWLTVV.

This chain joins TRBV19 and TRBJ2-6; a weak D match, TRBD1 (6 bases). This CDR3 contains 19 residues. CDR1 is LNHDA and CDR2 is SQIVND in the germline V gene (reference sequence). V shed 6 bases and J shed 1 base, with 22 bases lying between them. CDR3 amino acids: CASSPDGTGSGSGANVLTF. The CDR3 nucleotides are TGTGCCAGTAGCCCCGACGGAACAGGGTCGGGATCTGGGGCCAACGTCCTGACTTTC.

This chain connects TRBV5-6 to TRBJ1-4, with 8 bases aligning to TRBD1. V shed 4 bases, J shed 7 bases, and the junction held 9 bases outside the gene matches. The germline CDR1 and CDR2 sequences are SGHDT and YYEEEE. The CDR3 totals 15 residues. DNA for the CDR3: TGTGCCAGCAGCAAGACAGGGGAGGGGGTTGAAAAACTGTTTTTT. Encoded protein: CASSKTGEGVEKLFF.

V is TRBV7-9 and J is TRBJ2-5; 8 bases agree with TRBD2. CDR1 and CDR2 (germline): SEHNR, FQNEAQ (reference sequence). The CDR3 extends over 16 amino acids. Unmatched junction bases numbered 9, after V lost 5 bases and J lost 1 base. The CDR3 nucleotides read TGTGCCAGCAGCCTATCCGGGAGGGGGTCCCAAGAGACCCAGTACTTC. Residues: CASSLSGRGSQETQYF.

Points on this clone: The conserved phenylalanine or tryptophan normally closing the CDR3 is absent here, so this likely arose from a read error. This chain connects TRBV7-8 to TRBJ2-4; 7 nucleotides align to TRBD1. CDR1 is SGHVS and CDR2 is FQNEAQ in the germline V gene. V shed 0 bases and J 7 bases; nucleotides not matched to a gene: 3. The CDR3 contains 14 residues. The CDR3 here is CASSLAGGENIQYL. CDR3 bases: TGTGCCAGCAGCTTAGCAGGGGGCGAGAACATTCAGTACCTC.

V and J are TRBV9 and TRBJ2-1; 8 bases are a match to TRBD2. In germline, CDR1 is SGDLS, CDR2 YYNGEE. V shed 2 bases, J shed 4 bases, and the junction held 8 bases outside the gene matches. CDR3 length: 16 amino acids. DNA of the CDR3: TGTGCCAGCAGCGTGCTAGCGGGTGGGCCGTACAATGAGCAGTTCTTC. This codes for CASSVLAGGPYNEQFF.

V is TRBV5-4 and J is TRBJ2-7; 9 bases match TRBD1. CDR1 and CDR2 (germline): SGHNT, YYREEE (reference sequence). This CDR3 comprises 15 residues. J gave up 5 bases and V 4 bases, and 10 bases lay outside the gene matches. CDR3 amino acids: CASSTGQGDWNEQYF. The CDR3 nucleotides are TGTGCCAGCAGCACGGGACAGGGTGATTGGAACGAGCAGTACTTC.